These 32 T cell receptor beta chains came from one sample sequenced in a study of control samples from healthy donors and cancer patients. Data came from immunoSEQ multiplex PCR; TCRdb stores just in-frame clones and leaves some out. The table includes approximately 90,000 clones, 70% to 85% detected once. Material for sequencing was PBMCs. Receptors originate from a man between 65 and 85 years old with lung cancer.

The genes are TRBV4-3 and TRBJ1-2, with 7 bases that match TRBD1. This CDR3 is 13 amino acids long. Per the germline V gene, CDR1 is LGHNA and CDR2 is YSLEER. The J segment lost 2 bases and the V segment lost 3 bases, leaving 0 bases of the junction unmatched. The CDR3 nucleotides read TGCGCCAGCAGCCAGGACAGGAACTATGGCTACACCTTC. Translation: CASSQDRNYGYTF.

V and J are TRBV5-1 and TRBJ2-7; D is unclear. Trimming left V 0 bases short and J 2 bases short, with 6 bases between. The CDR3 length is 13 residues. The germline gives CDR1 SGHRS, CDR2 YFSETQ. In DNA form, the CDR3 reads TGCGCCAGCAGCTTGGACGGACCCTACGAGCAGTACTTC. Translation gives CASSLDGPYEQYF.

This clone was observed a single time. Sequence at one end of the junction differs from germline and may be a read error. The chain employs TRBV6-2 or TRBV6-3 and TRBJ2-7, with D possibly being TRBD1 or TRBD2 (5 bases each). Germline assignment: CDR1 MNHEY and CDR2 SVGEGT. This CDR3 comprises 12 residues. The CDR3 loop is CASSYSGRPPNF. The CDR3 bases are TGTGCCAGCAGTTACTCGGGACGCCCTCCGAACTTC.

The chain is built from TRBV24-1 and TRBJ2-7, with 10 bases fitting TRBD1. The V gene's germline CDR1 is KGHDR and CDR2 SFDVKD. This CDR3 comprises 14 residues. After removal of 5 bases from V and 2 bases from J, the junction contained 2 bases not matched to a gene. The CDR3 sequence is CATSVDRGPYEQYF. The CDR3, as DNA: TGTGCCACCAGTGTAGACAGGGGGCCCTACGAGCAGTACTTC.

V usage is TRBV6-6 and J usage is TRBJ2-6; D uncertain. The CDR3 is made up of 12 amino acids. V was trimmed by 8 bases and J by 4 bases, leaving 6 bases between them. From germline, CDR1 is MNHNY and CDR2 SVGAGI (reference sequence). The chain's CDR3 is CASFLGANVLTF. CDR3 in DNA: TGTGCCAGCTTCCTCGGGGCCAACGTCCTGACTTTC.

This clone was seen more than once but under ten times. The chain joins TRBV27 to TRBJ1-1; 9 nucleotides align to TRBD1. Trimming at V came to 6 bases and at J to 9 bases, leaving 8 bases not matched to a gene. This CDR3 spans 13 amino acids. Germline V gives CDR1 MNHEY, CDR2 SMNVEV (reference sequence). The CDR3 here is CASRGQGTIQAFF. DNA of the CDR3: TGTGCCAGCAGGGGACAGGGCACCATACAAGCTTTCTTT.

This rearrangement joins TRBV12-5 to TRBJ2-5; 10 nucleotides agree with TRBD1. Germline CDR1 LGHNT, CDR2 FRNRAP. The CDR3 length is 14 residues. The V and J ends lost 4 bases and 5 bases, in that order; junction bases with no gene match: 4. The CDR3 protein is CASGSGTGEETQYF. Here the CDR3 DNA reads TGTGCTAGTGGTTCCGGGACAGGGGAGGAGACCCAGTACTTC.

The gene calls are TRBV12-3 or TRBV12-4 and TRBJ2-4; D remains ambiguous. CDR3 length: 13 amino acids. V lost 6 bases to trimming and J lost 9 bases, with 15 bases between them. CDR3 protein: CASSRSYGSIQYF. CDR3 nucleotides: TGTGCCAGCAGCCGCTCATATGGAAGCATTCAGTACTTC.

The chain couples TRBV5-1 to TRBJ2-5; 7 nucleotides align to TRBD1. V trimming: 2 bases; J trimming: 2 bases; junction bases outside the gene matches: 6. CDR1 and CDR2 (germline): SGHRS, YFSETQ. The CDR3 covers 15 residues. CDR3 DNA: TGCGCCAGCAGCTTCCGGGACAGAGCACAAGAGACCCAGTACTTC. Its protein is CASSFRDRAQETQYF.

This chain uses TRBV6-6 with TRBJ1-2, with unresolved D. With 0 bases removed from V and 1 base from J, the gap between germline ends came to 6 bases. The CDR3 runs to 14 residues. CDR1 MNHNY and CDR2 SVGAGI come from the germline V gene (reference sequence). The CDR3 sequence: CASSYSNLNYGYTF. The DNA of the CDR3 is TGTGCCAGCAGTTACTCAAACCTTAACTATGGCTACACCTTC.

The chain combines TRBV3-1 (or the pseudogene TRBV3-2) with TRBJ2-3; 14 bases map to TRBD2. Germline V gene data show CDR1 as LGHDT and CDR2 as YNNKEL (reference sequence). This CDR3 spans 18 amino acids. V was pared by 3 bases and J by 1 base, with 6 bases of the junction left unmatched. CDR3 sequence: CASSQWTSGGRGTDTQYF. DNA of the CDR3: TGTGCCAGCAGCCAGTGGACTAGCGGGGGGAGGGGCACAGATACGCAGTATTTT.

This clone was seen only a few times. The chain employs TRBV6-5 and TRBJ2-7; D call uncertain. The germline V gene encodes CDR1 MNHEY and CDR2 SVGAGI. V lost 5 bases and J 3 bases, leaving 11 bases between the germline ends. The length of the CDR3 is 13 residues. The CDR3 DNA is TGTGCCAGCAGTATCACACCCCTCTACGAGCAGTACTTC. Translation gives CASSITPLYEQYF.

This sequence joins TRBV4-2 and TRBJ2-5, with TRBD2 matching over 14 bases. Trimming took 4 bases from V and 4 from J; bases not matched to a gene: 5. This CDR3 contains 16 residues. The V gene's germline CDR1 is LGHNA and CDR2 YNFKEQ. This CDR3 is CASSPRLAGGRETQYF. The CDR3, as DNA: TGTGCCAGCAGCCCCCGACTAGCGGGGGGGCGAGAGACCCAGTACTTC.

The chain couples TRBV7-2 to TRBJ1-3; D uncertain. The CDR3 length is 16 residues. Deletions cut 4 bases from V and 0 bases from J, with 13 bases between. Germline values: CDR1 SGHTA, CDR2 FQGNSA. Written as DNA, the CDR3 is TGTGCCAGCAGCTCGGACGGTACCCTCTCTGGAAACACCATATATTTT. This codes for CASSSDGTLSGNTIYF.

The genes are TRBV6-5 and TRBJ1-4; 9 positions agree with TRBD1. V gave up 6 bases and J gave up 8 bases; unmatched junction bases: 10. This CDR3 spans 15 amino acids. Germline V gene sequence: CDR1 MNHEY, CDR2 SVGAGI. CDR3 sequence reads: CASRTPRGTGEKLFF. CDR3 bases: TGTGCCAGCAGGACACCCCGAGGGACAGGGGAAAAACTGTTTTTT.

The CDR3 sequence is CASSNGRGREQYF. Here the CDR3 DNA reads TGTGCCAGCAGCAACGGTCGGGGGCGCGAGCAGTACTTC. The chain uses TRBV11-2 and TRBJ2-7; D possibly matches TRBD1 or TRBD2 (6 bases each). Trimming took 5 bases from V and 6 from J, leaving 14 bases between them. CDR1 and CDR2 from the germline V gene are SGHAT and FQNNGV. CDR3 length equals 13 residues.

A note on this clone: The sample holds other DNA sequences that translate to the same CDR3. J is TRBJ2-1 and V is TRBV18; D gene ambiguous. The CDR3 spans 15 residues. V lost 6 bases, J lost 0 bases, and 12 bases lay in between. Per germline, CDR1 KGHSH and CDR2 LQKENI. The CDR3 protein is CASSPSDGSYNEQFF. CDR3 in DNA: TGTGCCAGCTCCCCGTCTGACGGCTCCTACAATGAGCAGTTCTTC. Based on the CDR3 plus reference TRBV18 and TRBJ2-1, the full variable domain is NAGVMQNPRHLVRRRGQEARLRCSPMKGHSHVYWYRQLPEEGLKFMVYLQKENIIDESGMPKERFSAEFPKEGPSILRIQQVVRGDSAAYFCASSPSDGSYNEQFFGPGTRLTVL.

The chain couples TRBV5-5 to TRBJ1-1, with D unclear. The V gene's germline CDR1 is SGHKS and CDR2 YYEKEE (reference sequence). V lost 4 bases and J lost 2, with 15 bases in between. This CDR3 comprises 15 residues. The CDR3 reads CASSPRLVPNTEAFF. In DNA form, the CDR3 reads TGTGCCAGCAGCCCAAGACTGGTTCCAAACACTGAAGCTTTCTTT.

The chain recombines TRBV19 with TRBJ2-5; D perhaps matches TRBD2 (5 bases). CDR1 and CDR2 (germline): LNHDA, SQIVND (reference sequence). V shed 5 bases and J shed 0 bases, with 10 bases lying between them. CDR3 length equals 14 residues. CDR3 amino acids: CASSSQDYQETQYF. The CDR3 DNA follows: TGTGCCAGTAGTTCCCAGGACTACCAAGAGACCCAGTACTTC.

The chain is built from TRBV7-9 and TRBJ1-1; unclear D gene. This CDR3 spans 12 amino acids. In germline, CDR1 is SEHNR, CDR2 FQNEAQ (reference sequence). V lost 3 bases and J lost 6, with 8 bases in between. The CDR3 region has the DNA TGTGCCAGCAGCTTCTGGGTATCTGAAGCTTTCTTT. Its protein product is CASSFWVSEAFF.

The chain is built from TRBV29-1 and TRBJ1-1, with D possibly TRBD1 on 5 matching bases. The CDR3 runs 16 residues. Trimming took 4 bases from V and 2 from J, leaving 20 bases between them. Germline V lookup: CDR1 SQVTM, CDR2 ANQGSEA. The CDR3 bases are TGCAGCGTTGGGGGGGGGATGCCACCGATTAACACTGAAGCTTTCTTT. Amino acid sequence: CSVGGGMPPINTEAFF.

The CDR3 spells CATSDPRTRSGANVLTF. The DNA for the CDR3 is TGTGCCACCAGTGATCCCCGAACTCGCTCTGGGGCCAACGTCCTGACTTTC. This chain joins TRBV24-1 and TRBJ2-6; D gene uncertain. Trimming removed 3 bases at V and 0 bases at J, with 11 bases between. The CDR3 contains 17 residues. Germline CDR1 reads KGHDR; CDR2 reads SFDVKD.

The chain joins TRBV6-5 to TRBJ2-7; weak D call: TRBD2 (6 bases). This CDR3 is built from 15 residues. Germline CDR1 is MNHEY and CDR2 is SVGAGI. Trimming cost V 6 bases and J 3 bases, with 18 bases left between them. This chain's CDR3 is CASRVGDSSLYEQYF. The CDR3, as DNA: TGTGCCAGCAGGGTGGGGGACTCGTCCCTCTACGAGCAGTACTTC.

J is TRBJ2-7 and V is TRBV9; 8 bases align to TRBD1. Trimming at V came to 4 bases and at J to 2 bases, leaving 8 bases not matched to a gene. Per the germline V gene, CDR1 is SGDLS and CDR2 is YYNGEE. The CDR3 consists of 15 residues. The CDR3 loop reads CASSPQGAIAYEQYF. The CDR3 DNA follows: TGTGCCAGCAGCCCGCAGGGGGCGATCGCCTACGAGCAGTACTTC.

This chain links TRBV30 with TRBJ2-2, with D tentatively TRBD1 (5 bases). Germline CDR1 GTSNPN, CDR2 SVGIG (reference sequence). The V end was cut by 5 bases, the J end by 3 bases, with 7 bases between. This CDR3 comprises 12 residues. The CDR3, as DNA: TGTGCCTGGGGGGCCTACACCGGGGAGCTGTTTTTT. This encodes CAWGAYTGELFF.

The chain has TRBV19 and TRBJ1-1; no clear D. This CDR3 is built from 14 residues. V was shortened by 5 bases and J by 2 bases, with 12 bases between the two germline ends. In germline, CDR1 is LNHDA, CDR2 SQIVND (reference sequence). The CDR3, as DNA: TGTGCCAGTAGTGCCACAGCGCTTAACACTGAAGCTTTCTTT. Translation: CASSATALNTEAFF. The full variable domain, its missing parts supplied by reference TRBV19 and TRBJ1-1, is DGGITQSPKYLFRKEGQNVTLSCEQNLNHDAMYWYRQDPGQGLRLIYYSQIVNDFQKGDIAEGYSVSREKKESFPLTVTSAQKNPTAFYLCASSATALNTEAFFGQGTRLTVV.

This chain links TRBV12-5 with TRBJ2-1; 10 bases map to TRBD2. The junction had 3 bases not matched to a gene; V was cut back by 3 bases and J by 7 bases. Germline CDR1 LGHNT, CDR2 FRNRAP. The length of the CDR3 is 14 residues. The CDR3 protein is CASGFSGGMNEQFF. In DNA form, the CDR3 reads TGTGCTAGTGGTTTTAGCGGGGGGATGAATGAGCAGTTCTTC. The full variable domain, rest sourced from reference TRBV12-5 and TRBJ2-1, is DARVTQTPRHKVTEMGQEVTMRCQPILGHNTVFWYRQTMMQGLELLAYFRNRAPLDDSGMPKDRFSAEMPDATLATLKIQPSEPRDSAVYFCASGFSGGMNEQFFGPGTRLTVL.

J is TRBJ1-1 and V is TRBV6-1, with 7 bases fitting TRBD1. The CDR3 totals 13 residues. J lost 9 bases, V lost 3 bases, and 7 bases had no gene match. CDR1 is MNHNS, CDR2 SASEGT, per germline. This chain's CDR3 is CASSDLGQTKAFF. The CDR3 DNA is TGTGCCAGCAGTGACCTGGGACAGACTAAAGCTTTCTTT.

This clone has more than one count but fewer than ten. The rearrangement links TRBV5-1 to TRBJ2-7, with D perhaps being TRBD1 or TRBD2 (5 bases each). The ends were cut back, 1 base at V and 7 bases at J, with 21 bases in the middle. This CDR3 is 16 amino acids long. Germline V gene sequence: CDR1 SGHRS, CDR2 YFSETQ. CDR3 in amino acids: CASSLNGLQRAGEQYF. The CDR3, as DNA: TGCGCCAGCAGCTTGAATGGGTTACAGAGGGCAGGGGAGCAGTACTTC.

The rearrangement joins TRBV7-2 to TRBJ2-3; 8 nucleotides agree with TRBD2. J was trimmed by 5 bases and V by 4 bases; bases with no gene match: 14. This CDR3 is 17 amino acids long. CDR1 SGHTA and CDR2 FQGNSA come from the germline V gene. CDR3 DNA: TGTGCCAGCAGCTCGGTTATGGTAGCGGGGAAGATAGATACGCAGTATTTT. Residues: CASSSVMVAGKIDTQYF.

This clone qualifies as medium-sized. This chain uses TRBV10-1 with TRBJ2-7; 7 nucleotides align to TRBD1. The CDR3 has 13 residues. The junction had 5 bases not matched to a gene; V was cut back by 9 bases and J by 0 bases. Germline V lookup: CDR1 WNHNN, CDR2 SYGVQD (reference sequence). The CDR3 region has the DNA TGCGCCAGATTGGACAGGCCCTCCTACGAGCAGTACTTC. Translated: CARLDRPSYEQYF.

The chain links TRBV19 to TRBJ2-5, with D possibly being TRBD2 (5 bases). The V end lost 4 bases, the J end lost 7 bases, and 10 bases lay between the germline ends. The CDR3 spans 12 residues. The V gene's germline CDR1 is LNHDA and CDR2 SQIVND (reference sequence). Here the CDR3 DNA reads TGTGCCAGTAGTAGTCAAGGAGGGACCCAGTACTTC. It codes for CASSSQGGTQYF.